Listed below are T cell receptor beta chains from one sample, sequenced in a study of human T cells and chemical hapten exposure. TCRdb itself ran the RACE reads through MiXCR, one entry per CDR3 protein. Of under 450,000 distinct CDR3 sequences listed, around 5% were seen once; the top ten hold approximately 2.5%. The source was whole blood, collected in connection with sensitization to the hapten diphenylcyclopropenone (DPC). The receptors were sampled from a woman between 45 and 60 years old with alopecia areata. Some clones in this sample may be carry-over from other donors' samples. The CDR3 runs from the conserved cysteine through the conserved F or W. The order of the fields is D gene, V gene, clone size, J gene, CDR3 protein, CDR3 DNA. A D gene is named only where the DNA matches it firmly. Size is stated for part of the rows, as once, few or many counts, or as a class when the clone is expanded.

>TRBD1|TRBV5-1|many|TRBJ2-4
CASSLTGTGPVKNIQYF
TGCGCCAGCAGCTTGACCGGGACAGGCCCTGTCAAAAACATTCAGTACTTC
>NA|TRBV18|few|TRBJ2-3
CASSPQRSTDTQYF
TGTGCCAGCTCACCTCAGAGAAGCACAGATACGCAGTATTTT
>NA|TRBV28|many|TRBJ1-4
CASSGNEKLFF
TGTGCCAGCAGTGGTAATGAAAAACTGTTTTTT
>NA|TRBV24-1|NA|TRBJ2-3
CATSDLRAETDTQYF
TGTGCCACCAGTGATTTGAGGGCGGAGACAGATACGCAGTATTTT
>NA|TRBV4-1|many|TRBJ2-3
CASSHGSASTFTDTQYF
TGCGCCAGCAGCCACGGTTCCGCCTCAACCTTCACAGATACGCAGTATTTT
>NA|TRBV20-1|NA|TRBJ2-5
CSARDTARETQYF
TGCAGTGCTAGAGATACCGCCAGGGAGACCCAGTACTTC
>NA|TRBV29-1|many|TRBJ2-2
CSARPGAAGELFF
TGCAGCGCTAGGCCGGGGGCGGCCGGGGAGCTGTTTTTT
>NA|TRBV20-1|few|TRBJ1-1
CSALSGGADTEAFF
TGCAGTGCCCTATCGGGGGGCGCGGATACTGAAGCTTTCTTT
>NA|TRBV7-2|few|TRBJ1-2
CASSLEVTGGSYGYTF
TGTGCCAGCAGCTTAGAGGTCACCGGAGGATCCTATGGCTACACCTTC
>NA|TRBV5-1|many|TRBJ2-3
CASSLGRGEDTQYF
TGCGCCAGCAGCTTGGGCAGGGGAGAAGATACGCAGTATTTT
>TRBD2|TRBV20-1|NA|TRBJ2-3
CSARGLAATDTQYF
TGCAGTGCTAGAGGACTAGCGGCCACAGATACGCAGTATTTT
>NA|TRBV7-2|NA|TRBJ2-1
CASHRQGRNNEQFF
TGTGCCAGCCACAGGCAGGGAAGAAACAATGAGCAGTTCTTC
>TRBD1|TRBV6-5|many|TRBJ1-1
CASSPSDRAPEAFF
TGTGCCAGCAGCCCGTCCGACAGGGCTCCTGAAGCTTTCTTT
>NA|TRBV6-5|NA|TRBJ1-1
CASLRHLNTEAFF
TGTGCCAGCCTCAGACACCTGAACACTGAAGCTTTCTTT
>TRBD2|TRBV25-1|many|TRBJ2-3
CASSEYTSGSADTQYF
TGTGCCAGCAGTGAATATACTAGCGGGAGCGCAGATACGCAGTATTTT
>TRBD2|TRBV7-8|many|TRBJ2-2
CASLPGGFANTGELFF
TGTGCCAGCCTACCGGGGGGGTTCGCGAACACCGGGGAGCTGTTTTTT
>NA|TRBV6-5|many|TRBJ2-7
CAIPGPGEQYF
TGTGCCATCCCGGGCCCGGGCGAGCAGTACTTC
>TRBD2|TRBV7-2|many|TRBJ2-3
CASSLEASGTTDTQYF
TGTGCCAGCAGCTTAGAAGCTAGCGGGACCACAGATACGCAGTATTTT
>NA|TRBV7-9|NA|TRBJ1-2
CASSLAGQGFDYGYTF
TGTGCCAGCAGCTTAGCAGGCCAGGGGTTCGACTATGGCTACACCTTC
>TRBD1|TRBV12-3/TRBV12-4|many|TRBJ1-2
CASRPGQIAYGYTF
TGTGCCAGCAGACCGGGACAGATAGCTTATGGCTACACCTTC
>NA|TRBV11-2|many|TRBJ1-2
CASSLRSGFYGYTF
TGTGCCAGCAGCTTACGGTCTGGTTTCTATGGCTACACCTTC
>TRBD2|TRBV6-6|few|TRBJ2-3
CASSGTSGGSDTQYF
TGTGCCAGCAGTGGGACTAGCGGGGGGTCAGATACGCAGTATTTT
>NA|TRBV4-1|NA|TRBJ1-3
CASSQDSTGSGYTIYF
TGCGCCAGCAGCCAAGATAGTACCGGCTCCGGCTACACCATATATTTT
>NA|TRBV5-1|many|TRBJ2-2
CASSLQGLGTGELFF
TGCGCCAGCAGCTTACAGGGATTAGGGACCGGGGAGCTGTTTTTT
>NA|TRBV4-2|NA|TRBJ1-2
CASSQETTNYGYTF
TGTGCCAGCAGCCAAGAGACGACTAACTATGGCTACACCTTC
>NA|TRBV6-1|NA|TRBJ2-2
CARGDKYTGELFF
TGTGCCCGGGGAGACAAGTACACCGGGGAGCTGTTTTTT
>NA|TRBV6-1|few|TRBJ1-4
CASSDGTSTTNEKLFF
TGTGCCAGCAGTGACGGGACGTCAACAACTAATGAAAAACTGTTTTTT
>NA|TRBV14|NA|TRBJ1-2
CASSQEWGLNGYTF
TGTGCCAGCAGCCAAGAATGGGGCCTCAATGGCTACACCTTC
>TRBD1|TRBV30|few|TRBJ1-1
CAWRGRGGSNTEAFF
TGTGCCTGGAGGGGCAGGGGGGGATCGAACACTGAAGCTTTCTTT
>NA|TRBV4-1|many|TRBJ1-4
CASSQEVGRGNEKLFF
TGCGCCAGCAGCCAAGAAGTAGGCAGGGGTAATGAAAAACTGTTTTTT
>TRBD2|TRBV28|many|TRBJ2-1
CASSFIEPGLSLANYNEQFF
TGTGCCAGCAGTTTCATCGAGCCAGGATTATCACTAGCGAACTACAATGAGCAGTTCTTC
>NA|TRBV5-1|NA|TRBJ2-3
CASSAPYTDTQYF
TGCGCCAGCAGCGCCCCGTACACAGATACGCAGTATTTT
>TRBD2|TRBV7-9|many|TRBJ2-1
CASSGTSSKEQFF
TGTGCCAGCAGCGGGACTAGCTCGAAGGAGCAGTTCTTC
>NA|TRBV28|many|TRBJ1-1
CASSDTEAFF
TGTGCCAGCAGCGACACTGAAGCTTTCTTT
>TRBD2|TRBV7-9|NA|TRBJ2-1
CASRGLAGVYNEQFF
TGTGCCAGCAGAGGACTAGCGGGGGTCTACAATGAGCAGTTCTTC
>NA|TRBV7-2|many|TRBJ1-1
CASSLERWYGNTEAFF
TGTGCCAGCAGCTTGGAACGGTGGTATGGGAACACTGAAGCTTTCTTT
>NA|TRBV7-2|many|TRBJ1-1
CASSLVVRMNTEAFF
TGTGCCAGCAGCTTAGTAGTCAGAATGAACACTGAAGCTTTCTTT
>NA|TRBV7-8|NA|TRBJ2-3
CASTTVLSTDTQYF
TGTGCCAGCACCACGGTCCTGAGCACAGATACGCAGTATTTT
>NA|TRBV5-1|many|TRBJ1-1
CASSQQGFTEAFF
TGCGCCAGCAGCCAACAGGGCTTCACTGAAGCTTTCTTT
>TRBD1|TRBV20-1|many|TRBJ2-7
CSAMYDRAYEQYF
TGCAGTGCTATGTATGACAGGGCCTACGAGCAGTACTTC
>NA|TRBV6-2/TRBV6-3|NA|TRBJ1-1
CASRPGGGTEAFF
TGTGCCAGCAGGCCAGGTGGGGGGACTGAAGCTTTCTTT
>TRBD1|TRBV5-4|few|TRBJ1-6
CASSSLQGSGNSPLHF
TGTGCCAGCAGCTCCCTACAGGGGTCCGGAAATTCACCCCTCCACTTT
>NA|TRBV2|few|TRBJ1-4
CASFAVEKLFF
TGTGCCAGCTTTGCGGTTGAAAAACTGTTTTTT
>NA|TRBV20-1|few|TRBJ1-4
CSAKAEKLFF
TGCAGTGCTAAGGCGGAAAAACTGTTTTTT